Sequencing of this T cell receptor (beta chain) was carried out in a study of response to subunit inactivated influenza vaccine. The study's findings and limits: The authors offered the suggestion that each seasonal influenza vaccination recruits few new T cells.

Of note for this clonotype: Its target is not known.

TCRdb recomputed calls from the RT-PCR reads with MiXCR, one row per CDR3 protein. The table lists about 650,000 distinct CDR3 sequences, 13% to 15% of them singletons. V gave up 1 base and J gave up 2 bases; unmatched junction bases: 5. The CDR3 contains 15 residues. Germline lookup yields CDR1 DFQATT and CDR2 SNEGSKA (reference sequence). The TCR sequence derives from a man aged 50-60 years who received an inactivated influenza vaccine. Source: PBMCs from blood, taken 14 to 15 days before vaccination. This chain joins TRBV20-1 and TRBJ2-3, with TRBD2 identical over 8 bases. The CDR3 DNA reads as TGCAGTGCTAGAGTGCGGGGGGTACTCACAGATACGCAGTATTTT. Residues: CSARVRGVLTDTQYF.